These T cell receptor beta chains were read from a single sample in a study of T-cell reconstitution after alpha-beta-depleted transplantation in children. Using its own MiXCR run on the PCR reads, TCRdb lists one record per CDR3 protein. This table holds about 830,000 distinct CDR3 sequences, roughly 16% found once. Specimen: PBMCs, mostly from graft donor cells, collected 360 days after TCRalphabeta/CD19-depleted stem cell transplant. The receptors here all came from a male patient younger than 18 who had a stem cell transplant for acute lymphoblastic leukemia, so the T cells may come from the graft donor. Each CDR3 is given with its conserved first and last residue. A D gene is named only where the DNA matches it firmly. The size field is filled for only some rows; it gives once, few, many or a size class.

d_call clone_size j_call v_call cdr3_nt cdr3_aa
. many TRBJ2-1 TRBV7-8 TGTGCCAGCAGCTTAGAGAGGGAGCAGTTCTTC CASSLEREQFF
. . TRBJ2-5 TRBV7-9 TGTGCCAGCAGCTTAGTCCACAGGCAACAAGAGACCCAGTACTTC CASSLVHRQQETQYF
TRBD1 . TRBJ1-5 TRBV12-5 TGTGCTAGTGGTTTGGCTTTGGGACAGATCAAGCCCCAGCATTTT CASGLALGQIKPQHF
. . TRBJ1-5 TRBV12-3/TRBV12-4 TGTGCCAGCAGTTTTGGAAGGGGTCAGCCCCAGCATTTT CASSFGRGQPQHF
TRBD2 many TRBJ2-7 TRBV29-1 TGCAGCGTTGAAGAGTGGACTAGCGGGGCGCCCTACGAGCAGTACTTC CSVEEWTSGAPYEQYF
. few TRBJ2-7 TRBV9 TGTGCCAGCAGCGGGGGACTTCCCTACGAGCAGTACTTC CASSGGLPYEQYF
. many TRBJ2-1 TRBV29-1 TGCAGCGTTGTTGGCAGCTCCTACAATGAGCAGTTCTTC CSVVGSSYNEQFF
. . TRBJ2-2 TRBV11-2 TGTGCCAGCAGCTCGATAGCAACAGGGACCGGGGAGCTGTTTTTT CASSSIATGTGELFF
TRBD2 few TRBJ2-7 TRBV5-1 TGCGCCAGCAGCTCAACTAGCGGGAGGTTAAGGTCGAACTACGAGCAGTACTTC CASSSTSGRLRSNYEQYF
. few TRBJ1-1 TRBV12-3/TRBV12-4 TGTGCCAGCAGCACTGAGTTTGAAGCTTTCTTT CASSTEFEAFF
TRBD1 . TRBJ2-2 TRBV6-1 TGTGCCAGCAGTAAAATCAGTACAGGGGGGAACACCGGGGAGCTGTTTTTT CASSKISTGGNTGELFF
. few TRBJ2-2 TRBV19 TGTGCCAGTAGGATCGACAGAATCGCGAACACCGGGGAGCTGTTTTTT CASRIDRIANTGELFF
TRBD2 . TRBJ2-1 TRBV11-2 TGTGCCAGCAGCTTAGAAGGGCACTTAGCGGGAGCTGAGCAGTTCTTC CASSLEGHLAGAEQFF
TRBD1 few TRBJ2-5 TRBV5-1 TGCGCCAGCAGCTGGAGGACAGGGCAAGAGACCCAGTACTTC CASSWRTGQETQYF
. few TRBJ2-7 TRBV11-2 TGTGCCAGCAGCTTGGATTATTCCACCTACGAGCAGTACTTC CASSLDYSTYEQYF
. . TRBJ2-5 TRBV5-1 TGCGCCAGCAGCATTGACAGGTCGGGAGAGACCCAGTACTTC CASSIDRSGETQYF
. few TRBJ2-5 TRBV12-3/TRBV12-4 TGTGCCAGCGGGAGGGGGGAGACCCAGTACTTC CASGRGETQYF
TRBD1 . TRBJ2-7 TRBV4-2 TGTGCCAGCAGCCCCCAACCAGGGCGACAGGGGGCCTACGAGCAGTACTTC CASSPQPGRQGAYEQYF
. . TRBJ2-7 TRBV20-1 TGCAGTGCAAGGTGGGAGGCTCCCTACGAGCAGTACTTC CSARWEAPYEQYF
. many TRBJ2-7 TRBV12-3/TRBV12-4 TGTGCCAGCAGGAGCGGGCTTTCCTACGAGCAGTACTTC CASRSGLSYEQYF
. many TRBJ2-7 TRBV3-1 TGTGCCAGCAGCCAGCTCGGGAGTCCCCACGAGCAGTACTTC CASSQLGSPHEQYF
. . TRBJ2-3 TRBV9 TGTGCCAGCAGCGTTGCCGGTACGCATTATTTT CASSVAGTHYF
. many TRBJ1-1 TRBV28 TGTGCCAGCAGCCGATTAACTCTCGGTGAAGCTTTCTTT CASSRLTLGEAFF
TRBD1 few TRBJ2-1 TRBV5-1 TGCGCCAGCATCCGTGTCCTGACAGGGTCGAGCTACAATGAGCAGTTCTTC CASIRVLTGSSYNEQFF
. . TRBJ2-7 TRBV20-1 TGCAGTGCTTCTCCGGGACATACCTACCGGGAGCAGTACTTC CSASPGHTYREQYF
. . TRBJ2-7 TRBV4-1 TGCGCCAGCAGCCAAGGACGGCCGGGAGCCTACGAGCAGTACTTC CASSQGRPGAYEQYF
. many TRBJ2-1 TRBV7-9 TGTGCCAGCAGCTTATTTTATGAGCAGTTCTTC CASSLFYEQFF
TRBD2 few TRBJ2-1 TRBV2 TGTGCCAGCCGGAGCGGGATCAACAATGAGCAGTTCTTC CASRSGINNEQFF
. . TRBJ1-1 TRBV20-1 TGCAGTGTGGGGCCTACGATTTACACTGAAGCTTTCTTT CSVGPTIYTEAFF
. few TRBJ1-4 TRBV29-1 TGCAGCGCCGAGGGTCATCCGGGGGATGAAAAACTGTTTTTT CSAEGHPGDEKLFF
. . TRBJ1-2 TRBV6-1 TGTGCCAGCGGCATCGGGGGGACCTATGGCTACACCTTC CASGIGGTYGYTF
TRBD2 few TRBJ2-5 TRBV27 TGTGCCACTTCCCCTCTAGCGGGGGGAGAGACCCAGTACTTC CATSPLAGGETQYF
. many TRBJ2-7 TRBV7-3 TGTGCCAGCAGCTTAACGTCCGGGTACGGGGGGCAGTACTTC CASSLTSGYGGQYF
. many TRBJ2-2 TRBV20-1 TGCAGTGCTAGAGATGGTGACACAAACACCGGGGAGCTGTTTTTT CSARDGDTNTGELFF
TRBD1 . TRBJ2-1 TRBV18 TGTGCCAGCTCTCGACAGGGTTACAATGAGCAGTTCTTC CASSRQGYNEQFF
. few TRBJ1-1 TRBV5-1 TGCGCCAGCAGCTCCGGCACGTACAGGAGCACTGAAGCTTTCTTT CASSSGTYRSTEAFF
. few TRBJ2-1 TRBV27 TGTGCCAGCAGTTTATTAGCTCGGGGGAATGAGCAGTTCTTC CASSLLARGNEQFF
TRBD2 few TRBJ2-7 TRBV12-3/TRBV12-4 TGTGCCAGCAGTCTACGACTAGCGGAGTCCTACGAGCAGTACTTC CASSLRLAESYEQYF
TRBD2 . TRBJ2-1 TRBV3-1 TGTGCCAGCAGCCAAGGAATAGCGGGAGTCGATGAGCAGTTCTTC CASSQGIAGVDEQFF
. many TRBJ2-5 TRBV4-1 TGCGCCAGCAGCTACTTGAGGCGGCAAGCAGAGACCCAGTACTTC CASSYLRRQAETQYF
TRBD2 few TRBJ2-2 TRBV2 TGTGCCAGCAATGGACTAGCGGGACTCGAGGACGGGGAGCTGTTTTTT CASNGLAGLEDGELFF
TRBD2 few TRBJ2-3 TRBV6-4 TGTGCCAGCAGTGACAGGGGACTATACACAGATACGCAGTATTTT CASSDRGLYTDTQYF
TRBD2 once TRBJ2-5 TRBV20-1 TGCAGTGCCAGAGAGTATAAGAGCCGGACTAGCGGATTCCAAGAGACCCAGTACTTC CSAREYKSRTSGFQETQYF
TRBD2 few TRBJ2-1 TRBV13 TGTGCCAGCGTACTAGCGGACTTGAGGGCCTACAATGAGCAGTTCTTC CASVLADLRAYNEQFF
TRBD2 few TRBJ2-1 TRBV4-1 TGCGCCAGCAGCTCCTCGACTAGCGGGAGAATATATGAGCAGTTCTTC CASSSSTSGRIYEQFF
. . TRBJ2-6 TRBV19 TGTGCCAGTAGTCCGTGGGACCAGATATTCTCTGGGGCCAACGTCCTGACTTTC CASSPWDQIFSGANVLTF
TRBD2 few TRBJ2-1 TRBV25-1 TGTGCCAGCAGTGAGCGAATAGCGGGATCTTCCAATGAGCAGTTCTTC CASSERIAGSSNEQFF
TRBD2 few TRBJ2-1 TRBV4-1 TGCGCCAGCAGCCAAGTGGTTAGCGGGAGGATTTACAATGAGCAGTTCTTC CASSQVVSGRIYNEQFF
TRBD2 few TRBJ2-1 TRBV7-9 TGTGCCAGCAACCGACTAGCGGGACTTCACAATGAGCAGTTCTTC CASNRLAGLHNEQFF
. few TRBJ1-3 TRBV18 TGTGCCAGCTCACCACCGGACGGCGGCTCTGGAAACACCATATATTTT CASSPPDGGSGNTIYF
TRBD2 few TRBJ2-2 TRBV4-1 TGCGCCAGCAGTCTCAGCGGGAGCGCCCCCGGGGAGCTGTTTTTT CASSLSGSAPGELFF